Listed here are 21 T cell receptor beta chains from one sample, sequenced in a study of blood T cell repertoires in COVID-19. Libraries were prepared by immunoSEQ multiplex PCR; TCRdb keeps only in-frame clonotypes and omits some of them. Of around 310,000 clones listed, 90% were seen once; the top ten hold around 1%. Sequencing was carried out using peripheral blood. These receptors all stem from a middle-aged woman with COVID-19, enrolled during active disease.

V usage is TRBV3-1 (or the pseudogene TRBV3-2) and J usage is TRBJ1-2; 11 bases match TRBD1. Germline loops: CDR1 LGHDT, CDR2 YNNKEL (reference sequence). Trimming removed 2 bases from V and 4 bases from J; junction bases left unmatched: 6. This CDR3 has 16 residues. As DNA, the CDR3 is TGTGCCAGCAGCCAAACCGGGACAGGGGGATCCTATGGCTACACCTTC. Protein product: CASSQTGTGGSYGYTF.

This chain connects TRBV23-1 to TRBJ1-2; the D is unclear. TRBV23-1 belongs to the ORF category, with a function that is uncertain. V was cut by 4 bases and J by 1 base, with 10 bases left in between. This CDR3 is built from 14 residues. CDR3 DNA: TGCGCCAGCAGTCCCCTAGGACTTAACTATGGCTACACCTTC. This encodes CASSPLGLNYGYTF.

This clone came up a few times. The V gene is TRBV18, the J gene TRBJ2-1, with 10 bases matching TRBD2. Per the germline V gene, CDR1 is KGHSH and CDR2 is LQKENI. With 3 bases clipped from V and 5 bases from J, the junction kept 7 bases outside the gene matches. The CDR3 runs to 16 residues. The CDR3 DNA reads TGTGCCAGCTCACCCGTCATAGCGGGGGGTCACAATGAGCAGTTCTTC. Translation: CASSPVIAGGHNEQFF.

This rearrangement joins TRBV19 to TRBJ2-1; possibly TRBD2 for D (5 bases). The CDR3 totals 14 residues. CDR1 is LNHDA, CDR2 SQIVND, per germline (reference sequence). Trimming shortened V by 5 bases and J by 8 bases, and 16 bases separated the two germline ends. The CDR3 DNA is TGTGCCAGTAGTGCGGGTCCGCCACGGCATGAGCAGTTCTTC. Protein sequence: CASSAGPPRHEQFF.

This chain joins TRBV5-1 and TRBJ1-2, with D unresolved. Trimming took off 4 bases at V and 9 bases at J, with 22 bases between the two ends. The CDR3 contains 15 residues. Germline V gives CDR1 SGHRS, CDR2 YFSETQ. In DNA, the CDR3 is TGCGCCAGCAGCCCGAGCGTCGGACGGGAGGAGCGCTACACCTTC. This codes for CASSPSVGREERYTF.

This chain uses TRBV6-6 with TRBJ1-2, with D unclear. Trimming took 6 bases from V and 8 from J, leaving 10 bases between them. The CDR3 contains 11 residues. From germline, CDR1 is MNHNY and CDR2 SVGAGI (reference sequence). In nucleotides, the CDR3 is TGTGCCAGCAGACTGAGTAAGGGCTACACCTTC. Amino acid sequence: CASRLSKGYTF.

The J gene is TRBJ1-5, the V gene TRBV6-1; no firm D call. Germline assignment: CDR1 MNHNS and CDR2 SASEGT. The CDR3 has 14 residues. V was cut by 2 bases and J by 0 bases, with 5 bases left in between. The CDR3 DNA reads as TGTGCCAGCAGTGAACAGGTTAGCAATCAGCCCCAGCATTTT. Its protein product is CASSEQVSNQPQHF.

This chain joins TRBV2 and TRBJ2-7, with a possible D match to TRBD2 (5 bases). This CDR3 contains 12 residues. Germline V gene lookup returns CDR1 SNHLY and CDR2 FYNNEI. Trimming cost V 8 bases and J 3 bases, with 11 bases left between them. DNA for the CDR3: TGTGCCAGCGGCGGGCCCCTCTACGAGCAGTACTTC. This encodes CASGGPLYEQYF.

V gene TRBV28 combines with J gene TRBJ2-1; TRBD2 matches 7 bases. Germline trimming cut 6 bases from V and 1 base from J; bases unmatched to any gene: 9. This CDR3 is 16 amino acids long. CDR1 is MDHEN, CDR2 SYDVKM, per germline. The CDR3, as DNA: TGTGCCAGCAGGGGGAGGGGATACCCGTCCTACAATGAGCAGTTCTTC. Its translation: CASRGRGYPSYNEQFF.

The CDR3 sequence is CASSQGTLQETQYF. CDR3 bases: TGTGCCAGCAGCCAAGGCACATTACAAGAGACCCAGTACTTC. The chain joins TRBV14 to TRBJ2-5, with unresolved D. The CDR3 loop spans 14 amino acids. Trimming left V 1 base short and J 2 bases short, with 8 bases between. Germline lookup yields CDR1 SGHDN and CDR2 FVKESK.

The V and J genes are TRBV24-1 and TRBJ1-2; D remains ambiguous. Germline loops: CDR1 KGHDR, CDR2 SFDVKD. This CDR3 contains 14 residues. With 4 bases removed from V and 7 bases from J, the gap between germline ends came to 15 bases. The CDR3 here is CATSDPTPPGGYTF. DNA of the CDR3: TGTGCCACCAGTGACCCGACACCCCCCGGTGGCTACACCTTC.

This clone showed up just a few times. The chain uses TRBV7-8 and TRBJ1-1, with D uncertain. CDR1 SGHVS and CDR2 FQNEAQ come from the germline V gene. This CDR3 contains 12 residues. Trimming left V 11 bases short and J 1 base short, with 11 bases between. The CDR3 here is CAGRVGNTEAFF. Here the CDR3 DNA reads TGTGCCGGGCGGGTGGGGAACACTGAAGCTTTCTTT.

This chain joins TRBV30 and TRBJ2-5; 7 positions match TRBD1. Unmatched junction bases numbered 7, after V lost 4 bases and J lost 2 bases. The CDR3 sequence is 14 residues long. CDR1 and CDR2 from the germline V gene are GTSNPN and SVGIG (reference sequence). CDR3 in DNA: TGTGCCTGGACCGTACCCAGGGGGCAAGAGACCCAGTACTTC. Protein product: CAWTVPRGQETQYF.

The CDR3 DNA is TGTGCCAGCAAGCAGGATCAGCCCCAGCATTTT. Translated: CASKQDQPQHF. The J gene is TRBJ1-5, the V gene TRBV6-6; D gene unclear. CDR3 size: 11 residues. The ends were cut back, 7 bases at V and 5 bases at J, with 6 bases in the middle. Germline CDR1 MNHNY, CDR2 SVGAGI (reference sequence).

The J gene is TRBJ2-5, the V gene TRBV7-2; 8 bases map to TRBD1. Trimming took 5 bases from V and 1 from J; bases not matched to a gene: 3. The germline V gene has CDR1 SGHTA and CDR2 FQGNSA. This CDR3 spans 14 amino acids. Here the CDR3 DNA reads TGTGCCAGCAGCGCGGACAGGGCCCAAGAGACCCAGTACTTC. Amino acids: CASSADRAQETQYF.

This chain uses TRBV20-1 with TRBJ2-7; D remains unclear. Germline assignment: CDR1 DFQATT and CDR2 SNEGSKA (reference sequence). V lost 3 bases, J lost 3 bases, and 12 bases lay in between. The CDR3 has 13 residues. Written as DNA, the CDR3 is TGCAGTGCTAGTTCAACATTAAACTACGAGCAGTACTTC. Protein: CSASSTLNYEQYF.

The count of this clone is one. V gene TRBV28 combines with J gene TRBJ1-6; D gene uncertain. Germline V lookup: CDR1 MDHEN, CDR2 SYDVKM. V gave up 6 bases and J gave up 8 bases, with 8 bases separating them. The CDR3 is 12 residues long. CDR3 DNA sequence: TGTGCCAGCAGCGGTCCCCATTCACCCCTCCACTTT. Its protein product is CASSGPHSPLHF. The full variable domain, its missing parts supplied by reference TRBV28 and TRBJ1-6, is DVKVTQSSRYLVKRTGEKVFLECVQDMDHENMFWYRQDPGLGLRLIYFSYDVKMKEKGDIPEGYSVSREKKERFSLILESASTNQTSMYLCASSGPHSPLHFGNGTRLTVT.

The CDR3 bases are TGTGCCAGCTCCCGGGTCCTTGTACTCTACGAGCAGTACTTC. As protein: CASSRVLVLYEQYF. The rearrangement links TRBV25-1 to TRBJ2-7; D is uncertain. This CDR3 is built from 14 residues. CDR1 MGHDK and CDR2 SYGVNS come from the germline V gene. The V and J ends lost 8 bases and 3 bases respectively, with 17 bases between them.

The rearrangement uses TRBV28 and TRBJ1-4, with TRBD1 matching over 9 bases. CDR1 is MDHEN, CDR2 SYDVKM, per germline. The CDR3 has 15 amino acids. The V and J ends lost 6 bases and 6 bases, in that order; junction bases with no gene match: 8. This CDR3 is CASRGPGQGDEKLFF. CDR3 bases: TGTGCCAGCAGGGGTCCGGGACAGGGCGATGAAAAACTGTTTTTT.

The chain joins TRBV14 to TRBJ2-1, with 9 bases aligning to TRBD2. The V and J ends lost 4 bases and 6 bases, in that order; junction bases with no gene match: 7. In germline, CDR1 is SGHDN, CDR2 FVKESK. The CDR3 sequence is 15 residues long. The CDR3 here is CASSPGREGLNEQFF. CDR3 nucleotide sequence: TGTGCCAGCAGCCCCGGGCGGGAGGGCCTCAATGAGCAGTTCTTC.

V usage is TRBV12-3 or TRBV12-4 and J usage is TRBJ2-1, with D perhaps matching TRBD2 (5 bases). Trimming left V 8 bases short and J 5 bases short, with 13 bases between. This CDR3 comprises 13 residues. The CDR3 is CASCLKTNNEQFF. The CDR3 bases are TGTGCCAGCTGCCTAAAGACTAACAATGAGCAGTTCTTC.